The 18 T cell receptor beta chains presented below share a single source sample, sequenced in a study of glioma-infiltrating T cells after dendritic cell vaccination. Only in-frame clones appear in the TCRdb table, and some are missing; sequencing was by immunoSEQ multiplex PCR. The sample includes some 70,000 clones, about 86% of them seen just once. The source was blood, collected before dendritic cell vaccination. All receptors come from a human donor with glioblastoma.

This chain uses TRBV19 with TRBJ1-4; 9 nucleotides line up with TRBD1. V gave up 3 bases and J gave up 7 bases; unmatched junction bases: 6. The CDR3 consists of 15 residues. Germline V gene lookup returns CDR1 LNHDA and CDR2 SQIVND (reference sequence). The CDR3 DNA reads TGTGCCAGTAGTATTGGGGGACAGGGTTTTGAAAAACTGTTTTTT. Protein product: CASSIGGQGFEKLFF.

The chain's CDR3 is CASLTTSGGSNTGELFF. As DNA, the CDR3 is TGTGCCAGCCTAACGACTAGCGGGGGTTCGAACACCGGGGAGCTGTTTTTT. This sequence joins TRBV25-1 and TRBJ2-2; 12 nucleotides line up with TRBD2. The CDR3 has 17 amino acids. The V segment lost 8 bases and the J segment 0 bases; nucleotides outside the gene matches: 7. Germline CDR1 and CDR2: MGHDK and SYGVNS.

V and J are TRBV4-1 and TRBJ2-7, with 7 nucleotides matching TRBD1. The trim removed 2 bases at V and 3 bases at J, leaving 1 base unmatched. Germline loops: CDR1 MGHRA, CDR2 YSYEKL. The CDR3 consists of 13 residues. CDR3 sequence (DNA): TGCGCCAGCAGCCAACGGGACAGCTACGAGCAGTACTTC. This sequence encodes CASSQRDSYEQYF.

The chain links TRBV27 to TRBJ1-1; 10 bases agree with TRBD1. This CDR3 comprises 14 residues. Germline lookup yields CDR1 MNHEY and CDR2 SMNVEV (reference sequence). Trimming removed 6 bases from V and 4 bases from J; junction bases left unmatched: 5. CDR3 nucleotides: TGTGCCAGCAGAGAGACAGGGGGCGGCACTGAAGCTTTCTTT. It is translated as CASRETGGGTEAFF.

This chain connects TRBV9 to TRBJ2-5; 10 bases are shared with TRBD2. V lost 0 bases, J lost 3 bases, and 17 bases stayed unmatched. The CDR3 has 20 residues. Germline loops: CDR1 SGDLS, CDR2 YYNGEE. In DNA, the CDR3 is TGTGCCAGCAGCGTAGGATCCGTCGGGGGGAGCGGGGGGGCCGAAGAGACCCAGTACTTC. It is translated as CASSVGSVGGSGGAEETQYF.

This chain links TRBV4-1 with TRBJ2-7; perhaps TRBD2 as D (5 bases). The V end was cut by 0 bases, the J end by 6 bases, with 12 bases between. This CDR3 contains 14 residues. The V gene's germline CDR1 is MGHRA and CDR2 YSYEKL. Here the CDR3 reads CASSQDIGVREQYF. CDR3 DNA: TGCGCCAGCAGCCAAGATATCGGGGTACGCGAGCAGTACTTC.

The chain couples TRBV5-1 to TRBJ2-2, with 10 bases fitting TRBD2. The CDR3 contains 18 residues. CDR1 and CDR2 from the germline V gene are SGHRS and YFSETQ. The V and J ends lost 2 bases and 0 bases, in that order; junction bases with no gene match: 7. The CDR3 nucleotides read TGCGCCAGCAGCTTTACGAAGCGGGGGGGGACGAACACCGGGGAGCTGTTTTTT. Translating gives CASSFTKRGGTNTGELFF.

The V and J genes are TRBV7-6 and TRBJ1-6; tentative D call: TRBD1 (5 bases). CDR3 length equals 15 residues. V was cut by 7 bases and J by 2 bases, with 12 bases left in between. Germline lookup yields CDR1 SGHVS and CDR2 FNYEAQ. Here the CDR3 reads CASTADKTYNSPLHF. CDR3 coding DNA: TGTGCCAGCACCGCGGACAAGACCTATAATTCACCCCTCCACTTT. Full variable domain (outside the CDR3, taken from reference TRBV7-6 and TRBJ1-6): GAGVSQSPRYKVTKRGQDVALRCDPISGHVSLYWYRQALGQGPEFLTYFNYEAQQDKSGLPNDRFSAERPEGSISTLTIQRTEQRDSAMYRCASTADKTYNSPLHFGNGTRLTVT.

The J gene is TRBJ1-3, the V gene TRBV30; D is undetermined. The CDR3 extends over 13 amino acids. The V gene lost 2 bases and the J gene lost 2 bases, with 7 bases spanning the gap. The germline V gene encodes CDR1 GTSNPN and CDR2 SVGIG (reference sequence). CDR3 loop: CAWSQLAGNTIYF. The CDR3 DNA reads TGTGCCTGGAGTCAACTCGCTGGAAACACCATATATTTT.

The J gene is TRBJ1-2, the V gene TRBV19; a weak D match, TRBD1 (6 bases). Trimming took 2 bases from V and 4 from J, leaving 14 bases between them. The CDR3 length is 15 residues. The germline V gene encodes CDR1 LNHDA and CDR2 SQIVND (reference sequence). The CDR3 reads CASSIREQGLYGYTF. The CDR3 DNA sequence: TGTGCCAGTAGTATACGGGAACAGGGTCTCTATGGCTACACCTTC.

The CDR3 region is CASGFTGGNQPQHF. The CDR3 DNA reads as TGTGCTAGTGGTTTTACAGGGGGCAATCAGCCCCAGCATTTT. This chain joins TRBV12-5 and TRBJ1-5; 7 positions match TRBD1. There are 14 residues in the CDR3. In germline, CDR1 is LGHNT, CDR2 FRNRAP. V gave up 3 bases and J gave up 2 bases; unmatched junction bases: 1.

V and J are TRBV2 and TRBJ2-5, with 7 bases identical to TRBD1. CDR3 size: 13 residues. Germline values: CDR1 SNHLY, CDR2 FYNNEI. The trim removed 6 bases at V and 3 bases at J, leaving 4 bases unmatched. CDR3: CASRKGAEETQYF. The DNA of the CDR3 is TGTGCCAGCAGGAAGGGGGCAGAAGAGACCCAGTACTTC.

The chain carries TRBV18 and TRBJ1-1, with D maybe TRBD1 (5 bases). The germline V gene has CDR1 KGHSH and CDR2 LQKENI. V lost 3 bases and J 6 bases, leaving 11 bases between the germline ends. The CDR3 loop spans 13 amino acids. The CDR3 DNA follows: TGTGCCAGCTCACCGACAGTAGCCCCTGAAGCTTTCTTT. Its protein product is CASSPTVAPEAFF.

For this clone: The sample holds other DNA sequences that translate to the same CDR3. This chain links TRBV5-1 with TRBJ1-1; no clear D. Germline CDR1 is SGHRS and CDR2 is YFSETQ. The CDR3 covers 13 residues. Trimming removed 2 bases at V and 2 bases at J, with 7 bases between. The DNA for the CDR3 is TGCGCCAGCAGCTTCGGTAGAAACACTGAAGCTTTCTTT. Its protein is CASSFGRNTEAFF.

The chain combines TRBV18 with TRBJ1-1; the match to TRBD1 covers 7 bases. The CDR3 spans 18 residues. Per the germline V gene, CDR1 is KGHSH and CDR2 is LQKENI. The junction had 16 bases not matched to a gene; V was cut back by 6 bases and J by 0 bases. Here the CDR3 DNA reads TGTGCCAGCTCGCCGACCAAAGGGGGCGGGGGGATGAACACTGAAGCTTTCTTT. This encodes CASSPTKGGGGMNTEAFF. Combining the CDR3 with reference TRBV18 and TRBJ1-1 gives the whole variable domain NAGVMQNPRHLVRRRGQEARLRCSPMKGHSHVYWYRQLPEEGLKFMVYLQKENIIDESGMPKERFSAEFPKEGPSILRIQQVVRGDSAAYFCASSPTKGGGGMNTEAFFGQGTRLTVV.

The chain uses TRBV5-4 and TRBJ1-1; tentatively, D is TRBD1 (6 bases). The CDR3 totals 15 residues. CDR1 is SGHNT, CDR2 YYREEE, per germline (reference sequence). Between the trimmed V and J ends, which lost 5 bases and 7 bases, there was a span of 21 bases. CDR3 in DNA: TGTGCCAGCAGAGGCAGGGGTGGCTATGACGGTGAAGCTTTCTTT. It translates to CASRGRGGYDGEAFF.

V and J are TRBV10-2 and TRBJ1-1; maybe TRBD1 (5 bases). CDR1 WSHSY and CDR2 SAAADI come from the germline V gene. CDR3 length: 12 residues. V shed 9 bases and J shed 5 bases, with 13 bases lying between them. CDR3 amino acids: CASSGRGTEAFF. As DNA, the CDR3 is TGCGCCAGTTCAGGGAGGGGAACTGAAGCTTTCTTT.

The V call is TRBV7-8, the J call TRBJ2-7, with 7 positions matching TRBD2. With 4 bases clipped from V and 5 bases from J, the junction kept 5 bases outside the gene matches. CDR1 SGHVS and CDR2 FQNEAQ come from the germline V gene. The CDR3 is made up of 13 amino acids. CDR3 in DNA: TGTGCCAGCAGCTCCAGACTAGCCCACGAGCAGTACTTC. This sequence encodes CASSSRLAHEQYF. Based on the CDR3 plus reference TRBV7-8 and TRBJ2-7, the full variable domain is GAGVSQSPRYKVAKRGQDVALRCDPISGHVSLFWYQQALGQGPEFLTYFQNEAQLDKSGLPSDRFFAERPEGSVSTLKIQRTQQEDSAVYLCASSSRLAHEQYFGPGTRLTVT.